These 17 T cell receptor beta chains were sequenced from one sample in a study of technical replicates of blood from several donors. Using immunoSEQ multiplex PCR, the repertoire was profiled, and TCRdb retains in-frame clones only, with some absent. Of 100,000 or so clones listed, 95% are singletons. The specimen was T cells isolated from PBMCs. The receptor set was obtained from a human donor in good health.

The chain is built from TRBV6-5 and TRBJ2-2, with 7 bases that match TRBD1. The V gene's germline CDR1 is MNHEY and CDR2 SVGAGI. V gave up 5 bases and J gave up 6 bases; unmatched junction bases: 9. The CDR3 length is 15 residues. CDR3: CASSPERGLSGELFF. In DNA, the CDR3 is TGTGCCAGCAGTCCTGAAAGGGGGCTATCCGGGGAGCTGTTTTTT.

This chain connects TRBV10-3 to TRBJ2-2; possibly TRBD2 for D (6 bases). CDR1 is ENHRY, CDR2 SYGVKD, per germline. CDR3 length: 16 amino acids. V was clipped by 7 bases and J by 6 bases, with 21 bases between them. The DNA of the CDR3 is TGTGCCATCACTGCGGGACTTTCGTCGGCGGCCGGGGAGCTGTTTTTT. Protein product: CAITAGLSSAAGELFF.

The chain combines TRBV19 with TRBJ1-3; D might be TRBD1 (5 bases). Trimming took 2 bases from V and 2 from J, leaving 10 bases between them. CDR1 and CDR2 (germline): LNHDA, SQIVND (reference sequence). CDR3 length: 15 amino acids. The CDR3 DNA follows: TGTGCCAGTAGTATATATAAGGGGCCTGGAAACACCATATATTTT. It encodes CASSIYKGPGNTIYF.

The chain uses TRBV30 and TRBJ2-1, with 7 bases that match TRBD2. CDR3 length: 12 residues. V was clipped by 5 bases and J by 16 bases; unmatched bases: 14. Germline V lookup: CDR1 GTSNPN, CDR2 SVGIG (reference sequence). CDR3 sequence (DNA): TGTGCCTGGGAGCCCCCAGGGCGGGGGTGTTTCTTC. Translating it yields CAWEPPGRGCFF.

The chain uses TRBV28 and TRBJ2-3; 8 nucleotides align to TRBD1. The CDR3 runs 19 residues. After removal of 5 bases from V and 2 bases from J, the junction contained 18 bases not matched to a gene. Germline CDR1 is MDHEN and CDR2 is SYDVKM. The chain's CDR3 is CASSAVRDRSHPVTDTQYF. The DNA for the CDR3 is TGTGCCAGCAGTGCTGTCCGGGACAGGTCTCACCCGGTCACAGATACGCAGTATTTT.

The chain couples TRBV27 to TRBJ2-1; D remains unclear. V was shortened by 6 bases and J by 3 bases, with 15 bases between the two germline ends. The CDR3 consists of 15 residues. CDR1 and CDR2 from the germline V gene are MNHEY and SMNVEV (reference sequence). CDR3 residues: CASSTLAAFYNEQFF. The DNA of the CDR3 is TGTGCCAGCAGCACTTTAGCTGCCTTCTACAATGAGCAGTTCTTC.

The chain couples TRBV7-9 to TRBJ2-5; a weak D match, TRBD2 (5 bases). CDR1 and CDR2 (germline): SEHNR, FQNEAQ (reference sequence). V was trimmed by 3 bases and J by 7 bases, leaving 12 bases between them. CDR3 length: 13 amino acids. The DNA of the CDR3 is TGTGCCAGCAGCTTCACAAGCGAGGGGACCCAGTACTTC. Its protein product is CASSFTSEGTQYF. The full variable domain, completed using reference TRBV7-9 and TRBJ2-5, is DTGVSQNPRHKITKRGQNVTFRCDPISEHNRLYWYRQTLGQGPEFLTYFQNEAQLEKSRLLSDRFSAERPKGSFSTLEIQRTEQGDSAMYLCASSFTSEGTQYFGPGTRLLVL.

About this clone: Its ends do not fully match the called genes, so a read error is possible. The V gene is TRBV29-1, the J gene TRBJ1-2; possible D gene TRBD1, 6 bases. Germline lookup yields CDR1 SQVTM and CDR2 ANQGSEA. This CDR3 is 9 amino acids long. CDR3 coding DNA: TGCAGCGCTGTACCCCCGGGACATTTC. Residues: CSAVPPGHF.

The chain combines TRBV28 with TRBJ2-7, with TRBD1 as a possible D gene (5 bases). The CDR3 consists of 14 residues. Germline CDR1 MDHEN, CDR2 SYDVKM. V gave up 3 bases and J gave up 3 bases, with 12 bases separating them. CDR3 residues: CASSLVGDGYEQYF. The CDR3 DNA sequence: TGTGCCAGCAGTTTGGTAGGGGATGGCTACGAGCAGTACTTC.

This clone was counted once. The chain couples TRBV5-1 to TRBJ2-1; 15 nucleotides match TRBD2. Trimming took 2 bases from V and 2 from J; bases not matched to a gene: 2. This CDR3 comprises 17 residues. Per germline, CDR1 SGHRS and CDR2 YFSETQ. This chain's CDR3 is CASSLGLAGGAYNEQFF. In nucleotides, the CDR3 is TGCGCCAGCAGCTTAGGACTAGCGGGGGGGGCCTACAATGAGCAGTTCTTC.

The chain joins TRBV21-1 to TRBJ2-2; the table's D call, TRBD2, was not checked against the DNA. TRBV21-1 is classified as a pseudogene. This CDR3 region has 19 residues. CDR3 in DNA: TGTGCCAGCAGCATGAGGTCCCGCAGAAGAGAACAACACGCCGGGGAGCTGTTTTTT. Its protein is CASSMRSRRREQHAGELFF.

The V gene is TRBV11-2, the J gene TRBJ2-7; D might be TRBD1 (6 bases). Deletions cut 1 base from V and 3 bases from J, with 16 bases between. Germline CDR1 is SGHAT and CDR2 is FQNNGV. The CDR3 is 16 residues long. CDR3 protein: CASSLGPTGYLYEQYF. As DNA, the CDR3 is TGTGCCAGCAGCTTAGGGCCGACAGGTTACCTCTACGAGCAGTACTTC.

The chain carries TRBV5-4 and TRBJ2-7; TRBD1 might be the D (6 bases). Trimming stripped 0 bases from V and 5 bases from J, with 18 bases between. CDR1 is SGHNT and CDR2 is YYREEE in the germline V gene (reference sequence). CDR3 size: 16 residues. The CDR3 bases are TGTGCCAGCAGCTTGGGGATCGGCAGGGGAGCAGACGAGCAGTACTTC. It yields the protein CASSLGIGRGADEQYF.

The V and J genes are TRBV11-1 and TRBJ2-7; TRBD2 agrees at 14 bases. This CDR3 has 18 amino acids. Germline lookup yields CDR1 SGHAT and CDR2 FQDESV (reference sequence). J lost 3 bases, V lost 1 base, and 8 bases had no gene match. CDR3 residues: CASSLVGLAGGPFYEQYF. CDR3 DNA: TGTGCCAGCAGCTTAGTTGGACTAGCGGGAGGACCCTTCTACGAGCAGTACTTC. The entire variable domain, with the rest obtained from reference TRBV11-1 and TRBJ2-7, is as follows: EAEVAQSPRYKITEKSQAVAFWCDPISGHATLYWYRQILGQGPELLVQFQDESVVDDSQLPKDRFSAERLKGVDSTLKIQPAELGDSAMYLCASSLVGLAGGPFYEQYFGPGTRLTVT.

The chain couples TRBV19 to TRBJ1-6; D is uncertain. This CDR3 contains 15 residues. The germline V gene encodes CDR1 LNHDA and CDR2 SQIVND (reference sequence). Trimming cost V 5 bases and J 3 bases, with 11 bases left between them. The DNA for the CDR3 is TGTGCCAGTAGTTCAGGCGCGAACTATAATTCACCCCTCCACTTT. Amino acid sequence: CASSSGANYNSPLHF. The variable domain in full, completed from reference TRBV19 and TRBJ1-6, reads DGGITQSPKYLFRKEGQNVTLSCEQNLNHDAMYWYRQDPGQGLRLIYYSQIVNDFQKGDIAEGYSVSREKKESFPLTVTSAQKNPTAFYLCASSSGANYNSPLHFGNGTRLTVT.

The chain uses TRBV6-1 and TRBJ2-7, with 7 bases fitting TRBD2. The CDR3 contains 15 residues. The junction had 12 bases not matched to a gene; V was cut back by 3 bases and J by 7 bases. Germline CDR1 is MNHNS and CDR2 is SASEGT. The CDR3 sequence is CASSELRGRAGEQYF. The CDR3 region has the DNA TGTGCCAGCAGTGAGCTCCGGGGCCGAGCGGGGGAGCAGTACTTC.

J is TRBJ2-5 and V is TRBV21-1; the D call in the table, TRBD1, was not verified against the DNA. TRBV21-1 is termed a pseudogene. The length of the CDR3 is 15 residues. CDR3 nucleotides: TGTGCCAGCCCCCAATATATGGACAGGGGCGAGACCCAGTACTTC. This translates into CASPQYMDRGETQYF.